These 8 T cell receptor beta chains came from one sample sequenced in a study of graft-versus-host responses after intestinal transplantation. The protocol was immunoSEQ multiplex PCR, while the TCRdb copy is restricted to in-frame clones and leaves out a portion. The sample consists of about 4,300 clones, approximately 77% of them appearing once. Graft samples were processed, releasing intraepithelial and lamina propria lymphocytes. The sample in question was ileum tissue, obtained 9 days after transplant. These receptors all come from a human patient who received an intestinal transplant, so some T cells may come from the graft donor.

This chain connects TRBV5-8 to TRBJ2-5, with 7 nucleotides matching TRBD2. The germline V gene encodes CDR1 SGHTS and CDR2 YDEGEE. The CDR3 loop spans 15 amino acids. V shed 0 bases, J shed 1 base, and the junction held 3 bases outside the gene matches. This CDR3 reads CASSLAPSGQETQYF. Here the CDR3 DNA reads TGTGCCAGCAGCTTGGCCCCTAGCGGCCAAGAGACCCAGTACTTC.

This sequence joins TRBV6-4 and TRBJ1-5; TRBD1 is a possible D gene (6 bases). The CDR3 totals 15 residues. Trimming left V 3 bases short and J 3 bases short, with 12 bases between. Per germline, CDR1 MRHNA and CDR2 SNTAGT. The CDR3 DNA sequence: TGTGCCAGCAGTGAAGGGGGTTCTGACAATCAGCCCCAGCATTTT. It is translated as CASSEGGSDNQPQHF.

The chain links TRBV6-6 to TRBJ2-7; TRBD2 agrees at 7 bases. Germline CDR1 reads MNHNY; CDR2 reads SVGAGI (reference sequence). The V gene end was trimmed by 9 bases and the J gene end by 3 bases; junction bases not matched to a gene: 14. This CDR3 has 15 amino acids. The CDR3 bases are TGTGCCAGTCATCGTGGAGCGGGGATTGGCTACGAGCAGTACTTC. Its protein product is CASHRGAGIGYEQYF.

The table lists this clone with a count of one. The chain is built from TRBV4-2 and TRBJ2-7; tentatively, D is TRBD2 (6 bases). The CDR3 contains 14 residues. Germline loops: CDR1 LGHNA, CDR2 YNFKEQ. Trimming removed 0 bases at V and 4 bases at J, with 10 bases between. The CDR3 nucleotides read TGTGCCAGCAGCCAAGAGGAGGGCAATTACGAGCAGTACTTC. This sequence encodes CASSQEEGNYEQYF.

The V call is TRBV27, the J call TRBJ1-2; the match to TRBD1 covers 10 bases. Germline CDR1 MNHEY, CDR2 SMNVEV (reference sequence). V lost 2 bases, J lost 0 bases, and 0 bases stayed unmatched. The CDR3 extends over 15 amino acids. The CDR3 is CASSLGQGANYGYTF. The CDR3 DNA reads as TGTGCCAGCAGTTTAGGACAGGGGGCTAACTATGGCTACACCTTC.

This chain uses TRBV11-3 with TRBJ1-1, with 7 bases that match TRBD1. The CDR3 contains 14 residues. CDR1 and CDR2 from the germline V gene are SGHNT and YENEEA. The V and J ends lost 3 bases and 4 bases, in that order; junction bases with no gene match: 5. This CDR3 reads CASSLRAGGTEAFF. The DNA for the CDR3 is TGTGCCAGCAGCTTGCGGGCAGGGGGCACTGAAGCTTTCTTT.

This chain links TRBV14 with TRBJ1-6; D is unclear. The germline V gene has CDR1 SGHDN and CDR2 FVKESK. The V and J ends lost 0 bases and 10 bases respectively, with 13 bases between them. The CDR3 has 15 amino acids. DNA of the CDR3: TGTGCCAGCAGCCAAGAACGAGAGTTTAAGTCACCCCTCCACTTT. This sequence encodes CASSQEREFKSPLHF.

This chain links TRBV6-4 with TRBJ2-6, with TRBD1 as a possible D gene (6 bases). CDR1 is MRHNA, CDR2 SNTAGT, per germline. The CDR3 spans 15 residues. The germline V and J ends were trimmed by 2 bases and 3 bases, with 8 bases remaining between them. CDR3 coding DNA: TGTGCCAGCAGTGACACAGGGAGTGGGGCCAACGTCCTGACTTTC. Translating it yields CASSDTGSGANVLTF.